The clone carrying this TCR beta chain was picked up one time. Germline DNA was also extracted, while the blood RNA originated from unsorted whole blood. The sample originates from a study of tumor-infiltrating lymphocytes in primary liver carcinoma. cDNA specific to TCR beta was made from roughly 500 ng of total RNA, with a constant-region primer employed for priming. Libraries for TCR beta were built through three nested multiplex PCR rounds, which together made up a slightly modified ARM-PCR procedure. The first two PCR rounds, around 11 cycles each, used TRBV1-TRBV30 forward primers and a C-beta reverse primer. TCRdb re-analysed the multiplex PCR reads in MiXCR, keeping a single row per CDR3 protein. In the table there are just over 300,000 distinct CDR3 sequences, roughly 60% of which are singletons. With V trimmed by 4 bases and J by 5 bases, 7 bases remained unmatched. The CDR3 runs to 14 residues. Germline V gives CDR1 SQVTM, CDR2 ANQGSEA.

V gene TRBV29-1 combines with J gene TRBJ2-5; 10 nucleotides agree with TRBD2. The sample comprised peripheral blood. The clonotype was recovered from a woman aged 25 to 39 with primary liver carcinoma and hepatitis B virus infection. The CDR3: CSVVAGGSLETQYF. CDR3 DNA: TGCAGCGTTGTAGCGGGAGGATCGCTGGAGACCCAGTACTTC.